This T cell receptor (beta chain) was obtained from a study of T cell responses to AZD1222 COVID-19 vaccine. Broader study findings: Across the whole spike, CD4 TCRs peaked at regions 160-218 and 743-854. Clonal diversity may have been underestimated in mostly white British donors. When two AZD1222 doses had been given, Spike-specific TCR breadth and depth rose.

This clone was seen just once. Antigen specificity is unknown. Trimming left V 0 bases short and J 6 bases short, with 15 bases between. This CDR3 contains 16 residues. The germline V gene has CDR1 MNHEY and CDR2 SVGAGI. Sequenced by immunoSEQ multiplex PCR; TCRdb stores in-frame clones only, minus some. Among approximately 96,000 clones, around nine tenths were seen once, and the ten largest hold around a tenth. This sequence joins TRBV6-5 and TRBJ2-1; no clear D. The input for sequencing was peripheral blood, taken 28 days after the second AZD1222 dose. This sequence was found in an adult who received the AZD1222 COVID-19 vaccine. As DNA, the CDR3 is TGTGCCAGCAGTTACTCTAGGGCTACTGGCGGCAATGAGCAGTTCTTC. The encoded protein is CASSYSRATGGNEQFF.